This TCR beta chain is drawn from a study of blood T cell repertoires in COVID-19. About the research overall: Collection of acute and convalescent COVID-19 samples took place in the United States, Italy and Spain. T cells, B-cell-depleted T cells, or PBMCs supplied cDNA or gDNA.

The CDR3 has 16 amino acids. Looked up from germline, CDR1 is SNHLY and CDR2 is FYNNEI. The V and J ends lost 6 bases and 7 bases, in that order; junction bases with no gene match: 13. Profiling relied on immunoSEQ multiplex PCR, and the TCRdb table lists in-frame clones only, not all of them. The sample has hundreds of thousands of clones; around 86% are singletons. Those enrolled in Seattle joined during active infection and were followed longitudinally afterward. Sequencing was done on a sample of peripheral blood. This chain joins TRBV2 and TRBJ2-1; the match to TRBD2 covers 9 bases. The sequence derives from a woman older than 75 with COVID-19, enrolled during active disease. The CDR3 DNA is TGTGCCAGCAGGATGATTAGCGGGGGAGGGTTGAATGAGCAGTTCTTC. Encoded protein: CASRMISGGGLNEQFF.